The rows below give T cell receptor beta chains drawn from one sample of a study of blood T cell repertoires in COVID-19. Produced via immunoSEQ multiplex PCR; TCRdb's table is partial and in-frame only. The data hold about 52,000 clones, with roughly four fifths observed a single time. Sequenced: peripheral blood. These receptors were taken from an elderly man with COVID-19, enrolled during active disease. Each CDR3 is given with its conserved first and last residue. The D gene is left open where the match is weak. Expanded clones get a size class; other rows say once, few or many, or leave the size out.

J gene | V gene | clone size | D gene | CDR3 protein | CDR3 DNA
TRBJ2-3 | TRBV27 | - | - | CASSLSRQGFFADTQYF | TGTGCCAGCAGTTTATCCCGGCAGGGGTTTTTCGCAGATACGCAGTATTTT
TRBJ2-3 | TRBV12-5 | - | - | CASGLGRGSGADTQYF | TGTGCTAGTGGTTTGGGGCGTGGCTCAGGGGCAGATACGCAGTATTTT
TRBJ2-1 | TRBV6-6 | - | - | CASSYQGYNEQFF | TGTGCCAGCAGTTACCAGGGTTACAATGAGCAGTTCTTC
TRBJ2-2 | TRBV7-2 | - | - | CASSLSRQAGELFF | TGTGCCAGCAGCTTATCTCGACAGGCAGGGGAGCTGTTTTTT
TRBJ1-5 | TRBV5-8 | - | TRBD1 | CASSWDRLSNQPQHF | TGTGCCAGCAGCTGGGACAGGCTTAGCAATCAGCCCCAGCATTTT
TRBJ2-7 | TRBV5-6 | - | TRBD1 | CASSEDRSYEQYF | TGTGCCAGCAGTGAGGACAGGAGCTACGAGCAGTACTTC
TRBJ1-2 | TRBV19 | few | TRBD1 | CASREAGGWGYGYTF | TGTGCCAGTAGAGAAGCAGGGGGTTGGGGCTATGGCTACACCTTC
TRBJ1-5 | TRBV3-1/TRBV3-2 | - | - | CASSPGGGANQPQHF | TGTGCCAGCAGCCCCGGGGGAGGGGCCAATCAGCCCCAGCATTTT
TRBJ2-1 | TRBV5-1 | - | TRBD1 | CASSLGPRTGNNEQFF | TGCGCCAGCAGCTTGGGCCCTCGGACAGGAAACAATGAGCAGTTCTTC
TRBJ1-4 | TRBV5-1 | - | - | CASSLGTNGEKLFF | TGCGCCAGCAGCTTGGGTACGAACGGTGAAAAACTGTTTTTT
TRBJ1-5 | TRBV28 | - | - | CASSEIDQPQHF | TGTGCCAGCAGTGAGATCGATCAGCCCCAGCATTTT
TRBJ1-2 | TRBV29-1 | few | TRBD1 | CSVEDLDRGLNGYTF | TGCAGCGTTGAAGATCTTGACAGGGGGTTAAATGGCTACACCTTC
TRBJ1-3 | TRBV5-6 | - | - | CASTTASDTIYF | TGTGCCAGCACCACAGCCTCGGACACCATATATTTT
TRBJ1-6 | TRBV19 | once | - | CASRWGVNDSPLHF | TGTGCCAGTAGGTGGGGCGTTAACGATTCACCCCTCCACTTT
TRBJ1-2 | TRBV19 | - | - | CASTPGFNLPYGYTF | TGTGCCAGTACGCCAGGGTTTAATCTTCCCTATGGCTACACCTTC
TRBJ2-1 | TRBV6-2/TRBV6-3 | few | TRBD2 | CASSLRPGLVTYNEQFF | TGTGCCAGCAGTTTACGACCGGGACTAGTGACCTACAATGAGCAGTTCTTC
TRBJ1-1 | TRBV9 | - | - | CASSARDYAGTEAFF | TGTGCCAGCAGCGCCCGGGACTATGCGGGGACTGAAGCTTTCTTT
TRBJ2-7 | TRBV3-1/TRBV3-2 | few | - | CASSSGDYEQYF | TGTGCCAGCAGCTCAGGGGACTACGAGCAGTACTTC
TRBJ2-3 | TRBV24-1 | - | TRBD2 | CATSDSRLAGSTDTQYF | TGTGCCACCAGTGATTCCCGACTAGCGGGGAGCACAGATACGCAGTATTTT
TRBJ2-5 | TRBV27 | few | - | CASSLMLGGRETQYF | TGTGCCAGCAGTTTAATGTTAGGGGGAAGGGAGACCCAGTACTTC
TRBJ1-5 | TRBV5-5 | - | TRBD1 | CASSATGLGSNQPQHF | TGTGCCAGCAGCGCGACAGGGCTGGGTAGCAATCAGCCCCAGCATTTT
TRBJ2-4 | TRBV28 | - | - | CATQGAAKNIQYF | TGTGCCACCCAGGGCGCTGCCAAAAACATTCAGTACTTC
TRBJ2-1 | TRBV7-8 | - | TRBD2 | CASSLGGGAGFEQFF | TGTGCCAGCAGCTTAGGGGGAGGAGCGGGATTTGAGCAGTTCTTC
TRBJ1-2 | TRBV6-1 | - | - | CASSEARVYGYTF | TGTGCCAGCAGTGAAGCGAGGGTCTATGGCTACACCTTC
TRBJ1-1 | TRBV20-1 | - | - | CSVSRNTEAFF | TGCAGTGTGTCGCGGAACACTGAAGCTTTCTTT
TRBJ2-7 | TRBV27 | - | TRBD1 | CASSLPGQTIYEQYF | TGTGCCAGCAGTCTCCCGGGACAGACTATCTACGAGCAGTACTTC
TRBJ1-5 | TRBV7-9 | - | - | CASSHGYTGKTEPQHF | TGTGCCAGCAGCCACGGGTACACAGGGAAAACGGAGCCCCAGCATTTT
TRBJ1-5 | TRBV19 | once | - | CASRLPGGNQPQHF | TGTGCCAGTAGACTTCCAGGGGGCAATCAGCCCCAGCATTTT
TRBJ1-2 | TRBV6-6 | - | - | CASSYDRSYGYTF | TGTGCCAGCAGTTACGACAGGAGCTATGGCTACACCTTC
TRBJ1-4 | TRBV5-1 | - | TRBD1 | CASSGGQDGEKLFF | TGCGCCAGCAGCGGAGGACAGGATGGTGAAAAACTGTTTTTT
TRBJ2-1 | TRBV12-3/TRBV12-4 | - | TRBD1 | CASSFDDQGEQFF | TGTGCCAGCAGTTTTGACGACCAGGGGGAACAGTTCTTC
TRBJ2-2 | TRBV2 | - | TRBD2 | CASIPRDYTNTGELFF | TGTGCCAGCATTCCCCGGGACTACACGAACACCGGGGAGCTGTTTTTT
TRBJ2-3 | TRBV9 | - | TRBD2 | CASSVAPLAGGSTDTQYF | TGTGCCAGCAGCGTAGCGCCGCTGGCGGGGGGGAGCACAGATACGCAGTATTTT